This is a list of T cell receptor beta chains from one sample in a study of T cell responses to AZD1222 COVID-19 vaccine. Produced via immunoSEQ multiplex PCR; TCRdb's table is partial and in-frame only. This table holds about 100,000 clones, about 85% found once. The starting material was peripheral blood, obtained on day 0 of AZD1222 vaccination. The receptor source for this set is an adult in good health. Both conserved end residues are part of each CDR3. D genes are given only for firm matches. A clone size is listed for some rows: how often the clone was seen (once, few, many), or a class if it is expanded.

size,V,D,J,length,CDR3,DNA
.,TRBV5-1,TRBD2,TRBJ2-7,14,CASSLAGSSYEQYF,TGCGCCAGCAGCTTAGCGGGGAGCTCCTACGAGCAGTACTTC
.,TRBV20-1,.,TRBJ1-3,19,CSASDQRSGFALSGNTIYF,TGCAGTGCTAGTGACCAAAGATCAGGGTTCGCGCTCTCTGGAAACACCATATATTTT
.,TRBV7-3,.,TRBJ2-1,15,CASSLLEGSYNEQFF,TGTGCCAGCAGCTTACTTGAGGGTTCCTACAATGAGCAGTTCTTC
once,TRBV3-1/TRBV3-2,TRBD1,TRBJ1-6,15,CASSPAEGADSPLHF,TGTGCCAGCAGCCCCGCGGAGGGGGCCGATTCACCCCTCCACTTT
once,TRBV11-2,.,TRBJ1-3,14,CASSWASSGNTIYF,TGTGCCAGCAGCTGGGCCTCCTCTGGAAACACCATATATTTT
.,TRBV3-1/TRBV3-2,TRBD2,TRBJ2-1,15,CASSQALAGYNEQFF,TGTGCCAGCAGCCAAGCTCTAGCGGGGTACAATGAGCAGTTCTTC
.,TRBV5-5,TRBD1,TRBJ1-4,16,CASSLLWGQEGEKLFF,TGTGCCAGCAGCTTGCTGTGGGGACAGGAGGGTGAAAAACTGTTTTTT
once,TRBV5-4,.,TRBJ2-1,15,CASSGPGQKPNEQFF,TGTGCCAGCAGCGGACCCGGGCAAAAACCCAATGAGCAGTTCTTC
.,TRBV28,.,TRBJ2-3,11,CASSYTDTQYF,TGTGCCAGCAGTTACACAGATACGCAGTATTTT
.,TRBV7-9,.,TRBJ1-2,10,CASSIYGYTF,TGTGCCAGCAGCATATATGGCTACACCTTC
once,TRBV5-1,.,TRBJ1-2,13,CASSLGSSYGYTF,TGCGCCAGCAGCTTGGGTTCCTCCTATGGCTACACCTTC
few,TRBV9,TRBD1,TRBJ1-2,17,CASSSRSGTGGGYGYTF,TGTGCCAGCAGCTCCCGATCCGGGACAGGGGGCGGCTATGGCTACACCTTC
.,TRBV20-1,.,TRBJ1-2,9,CSARYGYTF,TGCAGTGCTAGATATGGCTACACCTTC
.,TRBV9,.,TRBJ2-2,14,CASSVGPNTGELFF,TGTGCCAGCAGCGTAGGACCAAACACCGGGGAGCTGTTTTTT
.,TRBV2,TRBD1,TRBJ2-3,13,CASSSQGVDTQYF,TGTGCCAGCAGCTCGCAGGGGGTAGATACGCAGTATTTT
.,TRBV13,.,TRBJ1-5,16,CASSSGDRGSNQPQHF,TGTGCCAGCAGCTCCGGAGATAGGGGAAGCAATCAGCCCCAGCATTTT
.,TRBV29-1,.,TRBJ2-2,11,CSVQNTGELFF,TGCAGCGTACAGAACACCGGGGAGCTGTTTTTT
.,TRBV7-3,.,TRBJ1-4,16,CASSFGISATNEKLFF,TGTGCCAGCAGCTTCGGGATCTCTGCAACTAATGAAAAACTGTTTTTT
.,TRBV7-3,.,TRBJ2-3,15,CASSLKVQGGNTQYF,TGTGCCAGCAGCTTAAAGGTCCAGGGGGGAAATACGCAGTATTTT
.,TRBV19,TRBD2,TRBJ2-2,16,CASRGLAGMNTGELFF,TGTGCCAGTAGGGGACTAGCGGGAATGAACACCGGGGAGCTGTTTTTT
.,TRBV12-5,.,TRBJ2-7,13,CASGLYDGYEQYF,TGTGCTAGTGGTCTTTACGACGGTTACGAGCAGTACTTC
.,TRBV6-2/TRBV6-3,TRBD1,TRBJ1-2,14,CASSYSTGLSGYTF,TGTGCCAGCAGTTACTCGACAGGGCTCTCTGGCTACACCTTC
.,TRBV20-1,.,TRBJ1-1,13,CSASDGLNTEAFF,TGCAGTGCTAGTGACGGATTGAACACTGAAGCTTTCTTT
.,TRBV5-1,TRBD1,TRBJ2-7,15,CASRTGGLSSYEQYF,TGCGCCAGCAGGACAGGGGGCCTCAGCTCCTACGAGCAGTACTTC
.,TRBV7-9,.,TRBJ2-5,13,CASSPLGRETQYF,TGTGCCAGCAGCCCCCTTGGGAGGGAGACCCAGTACTTC
.,TRBV7-3,.,TRBJ2-5,16,CASSPRGTGTGETQYF,TGTGCCAGCAGCCCCCGGGGGACGGGGACGGGAGAGACCCAGTACTTC
.,TRBV28,TRBD1,TRBJ2-1,15,CASSSGGASYNEQFF,TGTGCCAGCAGCTCAGGGGGCGCATCCTACAATGAGCAGTTCTTC
.,TRBV19,TRBD1,TRBJ1-5,14,CASRGTGGDQPQHF,TGTGCCAGTAGGGGGACAGGGGGAGATCAGCCCCAGCATTTT
.,TRBV28,.,TRBJ1-2,14,CASRATLHGFGYTF,TGTGCCAGCAGGGCGACCCTTCACGGATTTGGCTACACCTTC
.,TRBV6-5,.,TRBJ2-1,16,CASSYGGRVGYNEQFF,TGTGCCAGCAGTTACGGGGGCCGGGTCGGTTACAATGAGCAGTTCTTC
.,TRBV7-3,.,TRBJ2-3,14,CASSLSTGPDTQYF,TGTGCCAGCAGCTTAAGCACAGGGCCAGATACGCAGTATTTT
.,TRBV7-9,.,TRBJ2-1,15,CASSLGGWAYNEQFF,TGTGCCAGCAGCTTGGGGGGTTGGGCCTACAATGAGCAGTTCTTC
.,TRBV6-6,.,TRBJ2-3,13,CASSYPGGDTQYF,TGTGCCAGCAGTTACCCCGGCGGAGATACGCAGTATTTT
.,TRBV19,.,TRBJ2-7,15,CASSILDGLWNEQYF,TGTGCCAGTAGTATTCTGGACGGCCTGTGGAACGAGCAGTACTTC
few,TRBV7-3,.,TRBJ2-7,13,CASSLGRAYEQYF,TGTGCCAGCAGCTTAGGCAGGGCGTACGAGCAGTACTTC
.,TRBV4-3,TRBD2,TRBJ2-3,17,CASSPEASGGAGDTQYF,TGCGCCAGCAGCCCCGAGGCTAGCGGGGGGGCCGGAGATACGCAGTATTTT
.,TRBV4-3,TRBD2,TRBJ2-1,16,CASSQVPAGGHNEQFF,TGCGCCAGCAGCCAAGTCCCAGCGGGGGGACACAATGAGCAGTTCTTC
once,TRBV30,TRBD2,TRBJ2-3,13,CAGGQREGDTQYF,TGTGCCGGGGGCCAGCGGGAGGGGGATACGCAGTATTTT
.,TRBV11-2,.,TRBJ1-4,17,CASSSGGTGKTNEKLFF,TGTGCCAGCAGCTCCGGGGGGACCGGTAAAACTAATGAAAAACTGTTTTTT
.,TRBV19,.,TRBJ1-4,15,CASSTRQVGDEKLFF,TGTGCCAGTAGTACTCGACAGGTTGGCGATGAAAAACTGTTTTTT
.,TRBV6-1,.,TRBJ1-3,17,CASSEAQLGIRANTIYF,TGTGCCAGCAGTGAAGCGCAGTTGGGGATACGAGCAAACACCATATATTTT
few,TRBV21-1,.,TRBJ1-5,14,CASKEPGVDQPQHF,TGTGCCAGCAAGGAACCAGGGGTTGATCAGCCCCAGCATTTT
.,TRBV7-2,TRBD1,TRBJ2-7,14,CASRPTGGGNEQYF,TGTGCCAGCAGGCCTACAGGGGGCGGAAACGAGCAGTACTTC
once,TRBV7-9,TRBD1,TRBJ2-1,17,CASSPHLVGQGYNEQFF,TGTGCCAGCAGCCCACACTTAGTAGGACAGGGCTACAATGAGCAGTTCTTC
.,TRBV3-1/TRBV3-2,.,TRBJ2-2,14,CASSRQGGTGELFF,TGTGCCAGCAGCCGACAGGGAGGGACCGGGGAGCTGTTTTTT
few,TRBV27,TRBD1,TRBJ2-7,13,CASSWTGAHEQYF,TGTGCCAGCAGTTGGACAGGGGCCCACGAGCAGTACTTC
once,TRBV18,.,TRBJ1-4,14,CASSPRRGDEKLFF,TGTGCCAGCTCACCACGCAGGGGAGATGAAAAACTGTTTTTT
.,TRBV5-1,TRBD1,TRBJ1-2,15,CASSLGDRAIYGYTF,TGCGCCAGCAGCTTGGGGGACAGGGCTATCTATGGCTACACCTTC
.,TRBV6-5,.,TRBJ1-2,13,CATIAASNYGYTF,TGTGCCACCATCGCGGCCTCCAACTATGGCTACACCTTC
.,TRBV12-3/TRBV12-4,TRBD1,TRBJ1-2,12,CATDRGSGGYTF,TGTGCCACAGACAGGGGATCCGGTGGCTACACCTTC
.,TRBV29-1,.,TRBJ1-2,12,CSSEAGSYGYTF,TGCAGCTCGGAAGCGGGCAGCTATGGCTACACCTTC
.,TRBV2,TRBD1,TRBJ1-4,13,CAGRDSHNEKLFF,TGTGCCGGCCGGGACAGTCATAATGAAAAACTGTTTTTT
.,TRBV24-1,.,TRBJ2-2,14,CATSDLGGTGELFF,TGTGCCACCAGTGATTTAGGGGGGACCGGGGAGCTGTTTTTT
.,TRBV3-1/TRBV3-2,TRBD2,TRBJ2-1,17,CASSHRLAGLYYNEQFF,TGTGCCAGCAGCCATAGACTAGCGGGGTTATACTACAATGAGCAGTTCTTC
.,TRBV19,TRBD2,TRBJ2-1,15,CASSIGPAGVTEQFF,TGTGCCAGTAGTATAGGTCCAGCGGGAGTGACTGAGCAGTTCTTC
.,TRBV5-1,TRBD2,TRBJ2-3,13,CATRLAGDDTQYF,TGTGCCACCCGACTAGCGGGAGACGATACGCAGTATTTT
few,TRBV3-1/TRBV3-2,TRBD1,TRBJ1-2,14,CASSLQGQLYGYTF,TGTGCCAGCAGCCTCCAGGGACAGCTTTATGGCTACACCTTC
.,TRBV7-2,.,TRBJ1-1,13,CASSLDGGTEAFF,TGTGCCAGCAGCTTAGACGGAGGAACTGAAGCTTTCTTT